This T cell receptor beta chain was identified during a study of identical twins. Unique molecular identifiers were present on the cDNA, which also gained a universal primer site by template switching. MiXCR, run by TCRdb on the 5' RACE reads, gives a single entry per CDR3 protein. The repertoire holds about 660,000 distinct CDR3 sequences, over 8.5% seen once, with roughly 0.97% in the top ten. Study observations and caveats: There was an excess of low generation probability in the out-of-frame alpha sequences that twins shared.

Ten or more counts support this clonotype. Antigen unknown. Trimming at V came to 2 bases and at J to 6 bases, leaving 9 bases not matched to a gene. Germline values: CDR1 SQVTM, CDR2 ANQGSEA. This CDR3 spans 16 amino acids. This same sample was also part of a study on yellow fever vaccine responses in identical twins. Turning to that study: Twin vaccine T cell responses reportedly seemed partly convergent, partly personalized.

The sequenced sample was PBMCs. This receptor was obtained from a young woman in good health. The J gene is TRBJ2-2, the V gene TRBV29-1; 10 nucleotides align to TRBD2. The CDR3 sequence: CSVELAGAFAAGELFF. The CDR3 nucleotides read TGCAGCGTTGAACTAGCGGGGGCCTTCGCCGCCGGGGAGCTGTTTTTT.